What follows are 3 T cell receptor beta chains derived from one specimen sequenced in a study of post-analysis software for immune sequencing data. The antigens for these receptors are not known. The study, taken as a whole, reports: Higher frequency in patients than in controls was seen for roughly five TRBV segments, with TRBV5-6, TRBV5-1 and TRBV20-1 among them.

Unique molecular identifiers tagged the TCR beta cDNA libraries. TCRdb re-analysed the PCR reads in MiXCR, keeping a single row per CDR3 protein. The data hold about 430,000 distinct CDR3 sequences, with 30% to 45% observed a single time. Sequenced sample: blood. The receptors originated from a girl between 2 and 10 years old with multiple sclerosis.

This clonotype was observed a few times. At one end, the junction sequence differs from germline, possibly due to a read error. This chain uses TRBV7-7 with TRBJ2-5; D may be TRBD2 (6 bases). The CDR3 runs to 15 residues. The V gene's germline CDR1 is SSHAT and CDR2 FNYEAQ (reference sequence). The CDR3 spells CASSRRASVQETQYF. CDR3 in DNA: TGTGCTAGCAGCCGGCGGGCTAGCGTACAAGAGACCCAGTACTTC.

V and J are TRBV28 and TRBJ2-5; either TRBD1 or TRBD2 may supply D (6 bases each). The ends were cut back, 5 bases at V and 0 bases at J, with 10 bases in the middle. The CDR3 is made up of 14 amino acids. CDR1 and CDR2 (germline): MDHEN, SYDVKM. Here the CDR3 reads CASSAGGHQETQYF. CDR3 nucleotide sequence: TGTGCCAGCAGTGCCGGGGGCCACCAAGAGACCCAGTACTTC.

The chain's CDR3 is CASSWDRVGLNEQFF. The CDR3 nucleotides are TGTGCCAGCAGTTGGGACAGGGTCGGACTCAATGAGCAGTTCTTC. The chain is built from TRBV27 and TRBJ2-1; 9 bases line up with TRBD1. CDR1 and CDR2 from the germline V gene are MNHEY and SMNVEV (reference sequence). The CDR3 has 15 amino acids. Unmatched junction bases numbered 7, after V lost 4 bases and J lost 6 bases.